The present TCR beta chain was sequenced within a study of cytotoxic CD8 clonotypes in ibrutinib-treated CLL. Overall study: The study recorded mean values of approximately 260,000 productive templates and approximately 94,000 productive rearrangements per sample.

Study findings and constraints: Treatment saw public clonotypes, which were uncommon, either contract or stay stable.

The germline gives CDR1 SGDLS, CDR2 YYNGEE. The junction had 6 bases not matched to a gene; V was cut back by 3 bases and J by 3 bases. CDR3 length equals 15 residues. Only one count was recorded for this clone. Antigen: not known. Measured with immunoSEQ multiplex PCR; TCRdb has only the in-frame clones, and not every one. The sample holds 150,000 or so clones, about 84% seen once. The chain carries TRBV9 and TRBJ2-7; 10 nucleotides line up with TRBD1. The source material was PBMCs, sampled after 36 months of ibrutinib treatment. The TCR originated in a human donor with chronic lymphocytic leukemia. The CDR3 region is CASSGAGQGFYEQYF. CDR3 DNA sequence: TGTGCCAGCAGCGGTGCGGGACAGGGGTTCTACGAGCAGTACTTC.